Listed here are 28 T cell receptor beta chains from one sample, sequenced in a study of graft-versus-host responses after intestinal transplantation. Measured with immunoSEQ multiplex PCR; TCRdb has only the in-frame clones, and not every one. The sample records about 93,000 clones, around 93% being singletons. These receptors lack a known antigen. The material was unstimulated CD8+ T cells sorted from spleen or lymph node cells, obtained before intestinal transplant. These TCRs come from a human donor who received an intestinal transplant.

The chain carries TRBV4-3 and TRBJ1-5; perhaps TRBD1 as D (6 bases). The CDR3 has 15 amino acids. With 8 bases removed from V and 1 base from J, the gap between germline ends came to 15 bases. Germline CDR1 and CDR2: LGHNA and YSLEER. CDR3 in DNA: TGCGCCAGCTCCCAGGGGAGGGGAAGCAATCAGCCCCAGCATTTT. Translating gives CASSQGRGSNQPQHF.

The rearrangement links TRBV5-4 to TRBJ2-1, with 8 nucleotides matching TRBD2. The CDR3 consists of 17 residues. Germline V gene data show CDR1 as SGHNT and CDR2 as YYREEE (reference sequence). With 4 bases clipped from V and 3 bases from J, the junction kept 12 bases outside the gene matches. DNA for the CDR3: TGTGCCAGCAGCCCACCTCAGGCGGGGGGATTCTACAATGAGCAGTTCTTC. Translated: CASSPPQAGGFYNEQFF. Looking up the rest from reference TRBV5-4 and TRBJ2-1 gives the full variable domain: ETGVTQSPTHLIKTRGQQVTLRCSSQSGHNTVSWYQQALGQGPQFIFQYYREEENGRGNFPPRFSGLQFPNYSSELNVNALELDDSALYLCASSPPQAGGFYNEQFFGPGTRLTVL.

This rearrangement joins TRBV4-1 to TRBJ1-2; D may be TRBD1 (6 bases). Trimming stripped 5 bases from V and 8 bases from J, with 21 bases between. Germline-derived CDR1 and CDR2 are MGHRA and YSYEKL. The CDR3 consists of 15 residues. The CDR3 loop is CASSLAGDRVRGYTF. CDR3 nucleotides: TGCGCCAGCAGCTTGGCAGGGGATCGGGTTCGGGGCTACACCTTC.

The J gene is TRBJ2-5, the V gene TRBV5-4; D gene uncertain. The germline V and J ends were trimmed by 4 bases and 1 base, with 8 bases remaining between them. Germline CDR1 is SGHNT and CDR2 is YYREEE (reference sequence). The CDR3 extends over 13 amino acids. The CDR3 reads CASSRVGQETQYF. In DNA, the CDR3 is TGTGCCAGCAGCCGGGTTGGCCAAGAGACCCAGTACTTC.

The gene calls are TRBV28 and TRBJ1-3; the D gene is possibly TRBD1 (6 bases). Germline lookup yields CDR1 MDHEN and CDR2 SYDVKM. The CDR3 runs 16 residues. V gave up 7 bases and J gave up 5 bases, with 21 bases separating them. CDR3 coding DNA: TGTGCCAGCATGAGGACAGTAACTTATTCCCGAAACACCATATATTTT. This codes for CASMRTVTYSRNTIYF.

This clone was seen a handful of times. V and J are TRBV19 and TRBJ2-1; the match to TRBD2 covers 7 bases. V was clipped by 7 bases and J by 8 bases; unmatched bases: 8. The CDR3 contains 13 residues. Germline V gene data show CDR1 as LNHDA and CDR2 as SQIVND (reference sequence). The CDR3 region is CASKMGGLDEQFF. The CDR3 nucleotides are TGTGCCAGTAAAATGGGGGGGTTAGATGAGCAGTTCTTC. The variable domain in full, completed from reference TRBV19 and TRBJ2-1, reads DGGITQSPKYLFRKEGQNVTLSCEQNLNHDAMYWYRQDPGQGLRLIYYSQIVNDFQKGDIAEGYSVSREKKESFPLTVTSAQKNPTAFYLCASKMGGLDEQFFGPGTRLTVL.

The V gene is TRBV6-5, the J gene TRBJ1-6; TRBD1 aligns across 8 bases. The CDR3 extends over 13 amino acids. CDR1 and CDR2 (germline): MNHEY, SVGAGI. Losses at the gene ends were 6 bases for V and 10 bases for J; bases not matched to a gene: 5. In DNA, the CDR3 is TGTGCCAGCAGGGACAGGGTAGGCTCACCCCTCCACTTT. Translating gives CASRDRVGSPLHF.

The chain combines TRBV19 with TRBJ2-5; 9 positions agree with TRBD1. V lost 4 bases and J lost 5; bases outside the gene matches: 14. Germline V gene lookup returns CDR1 LNHDA and CDR2 SQIVND (reference sequence). The CDR3 has 17 residues. In DNA form, the CDR3 reads TGTGCCAGTAGTAAGGGACAGGGAGAGTTGGGTTGGGAGACCCAGTACTTC. It codes for CASSKGQGELGWETQYF.

This clone showed up just once. The chain uses TRBV19 and TRBJ2-7; 8 bases line up with TRBD2. Germline lookup yields CDR1 LNHDA and CDR2 SQIVND (reference sequence). Losses at the gene ends were 8 bases for V and 2 bases for J; bases not matched to a gene: 8. The CDR3 runs 14 residues. Written as DNA, the CDR3 is TGTGCCAGTTCCCTTTATAGCGGGACCTACGAGCAGTACTTC. It yields the protein CASSLYSGTYEQYF.

The chain employs TRBV15 and TRBJ2-1, with TRBD1 identical over 9 bases. CDR1 and CDR2 (germline): LNHNV, YYDKDF (reference sequence). The CDR3 totals 17 residues. V gave up 1 base and J gave up 4 bases; unmatched junction bases: 8. The CDR3 bases are TGTGCCACCAGCAGAGCATACCGGGACAGGGTATACAATGAGCAGTTCTTC. As protein: CATSRAYRDRVYNEQFF.

The genes are TRBV4-2 and TRBJ1-2, with D possibly matching TRBD1 (5 bases). Deletions cut 4 bases from V and 5 bases from J, with 11 bases between. This CDR3 region has 13 residues. CDR1 and CDR2 (germline): LGHNA, YNFKEQ. This chain's CDR3 is CASSPTDGYGYTF. The CDR3 nucleotides are TGTGCCAGCAGCCCGACAGATGGATATGGCTACACCTTC.

This rearrangement joins TRBV6-1 to TRBJ2-1, with 13 nucleotides matching TRBD2. Germline-derived CDR1 and CDR2 are MNHNS and SASEGT. This CDR3 is built from 15 residues. V lost 6 bases, J lost 8 bases, and 7 bases stayed unmatched. The DNA for the CDR3 is TGTGCCAGCAGAAGGGGGACTAGCGGGAAGGATGAGCAGTTCTTC. Protein product: CASRRGTSGKDEQFF.

The chain employs TRBV2 and TRBJ2-7; tentative D call: TRBD1 (5 bases). The CDR3 loop spans 11 amino acids. Germline V gives CDR1 SNHLY, CDR2 FYNNEI. The V end was cut by 7 bases, the J end by 4 bases, with 8 bases between. The CDR3 DNA sequence: TGTGCCAGCATAAGGGGATACGAGCAGTACTTC. Translating it yields CASIRGYEQYF.

This chain connects TRBV19 to TRBJ1-6; D is ambiguous. The V gene's germline CDR1 is LNHDA and CDR2 SQIVND (reference sequence). The CDR3 loop spans 13 amino acids. V gave up 7 bases and J gave up 7 bases, with 11 bases separating them. For the CDR3, the DNA is TGTGCCAGTAACTTCCTCGGGAATTCACCCCTCCACTTT. Its translation is CASNFLGNSPLHF.

This clone came up once. The rearrangement joins TRBV7-6 to TRBJ2-7, with a tentative D call TRBD2 (6 bases). V was pared by 2 bases and J by 5 bases, with 13 bases between. CDR3 length: 14 residues. Germline V gene sequence: CDR1 SGHVS, CDR2 FNYEAQ. The CDR3 DNA reads TGTGCCAGCAGCTTAACGTCGTGGGGGGACGAGCAGTACTTC. It yields the protein CASSLTSWGDEQYF.

Here the CDR3 reads CASSLYRTGVPEAFF. DNA of the CDR3: TGCGCCAGCAGCTTGTACCGCACAGGGGTCCCTGAAGCTTTCTTT. The chain couples TRBV5-1 to TRBJ1-1, with 7 bases identical to TRBD1. Germline values: CDR1 SGHRS, CDR2 YFSETQ. V dropped 1 base and J dropped 6; count of bases not matched to a gene: 9. The CDR3 spans 15 residues.

The V call is TRBV4-1, the J call TRBJ2-7; D unresolved. Trimming took 1 base from V and 2 from J, leaving 9 bases between them. This CDR3 is built from 14 residues. Germline assignment: CDR1 MGHRA and CDR2 YSYEKL. The CDR3 region is CASSQGSYTYEQYF. CDR3 nucleotide sequence: TGCGCCAGCAGCCAAGGGTCCTATACCTACGAGCAGTACTTC.

This clone was recorded once. The chain uses TRBV21-1 and TRBJ2-7; whether TRBD2, the table's D call, matches the DNA was not checked. TRBV21-1 has pseudogene status. The CDR3 runs to 17 residues. Written as DNA, the CDR3 is TGTGCCAGCAGCAAAAATGTCCGGACTAGCGGCCCCTACGAGCAGTACTTC. Its protein product is CASSKNVRTSGPYEQYF.

The rearrangement joins TRBV27 to TRBJ1-1, with TRBD1 matching over 9 bases. Germline V CDR1 and CDR2: MNHEY, SMNVEV (reference sequence). The CDR3 spans 15 residues. The ends lost 5 bases at V and 7 bases at J; junction bases unmatched: 11. This chain's CDR3 is CASSITGTGSFEAFF. The CDR3 bases are TGTGCCAGCAGTATAACCGGGACAGGGTCCTTTGAAGCTTTCTTT.

The chain employs TRBV7-9 and TRBJ2-4; no firm D call. The CDR3 has 15 residues. V lost 0 bases and J lost 4, with 10 bases in between. Germline assignment: CDR1 SEHNR and CDR2 FQNEAQ (reference sequence). CDR3 nucleotide sequence: TGTGCCAGCAGCTTAGCAACTGATCTTAAAAACATTCAGTACTTC. The encoded protein is CASSLATDLKNIQYF.

The genes are TRBV5-5 and TRBJ1-2; 10 nucleotides match TRBD1. The V and J ends lost 4 bases and 1 base, in that order; junction bases with no gene match: 7. The germline CDR1 and CDR2 sequences are SGHKS and YYEKEE (reference sequence). The CDR3 runs 16 residues. CDR3 residues: CASSPAGTGDNYGYTF. Here the CDR3 DNA reads TGTGCCAGCAGCCCCGCCGGGACAGGGGATAACTATGGCTACACCTTC.

The chain is built from TRBV7-9 and TRBJ2-7; 14 positions agree with TRBD2. Germline V CDR1 and CDR2: SEHNR, FQNEAQ (reference sequence). Losses at the gene ends were 5 bases for V and 1 base for J; bases not matched to a gene: 10. The CDR3 extends over 18 amino acids. CDR3 loop: CASSARLAGGPESYEQYF. The CDR3 DNA reads TGTGCCAGCAGCGCTCGACTAGCGGGAGGGCCCGAATCCTACGAGCAGTACTTC.

The chain uses TRBV5-4 and TRBJ2-7, with D possibly being TRBD2 (6 bases). The CDR3 consists of 14 residues. Deletions cut 2 bases from V and 5 bases from J, with 14 bases between. The V gene's germline CDR1 is SGHNT and CDR2 YYREEE (reference sequence). The CDR3 sequence: CASSFWGEENEQYF. Here the CDR3 DNA reads TGTGCCAGCAGCTTTTGGGGGGAAGAAAACGAGCAGTACTTC.

The CDR3 nucleotides read TGTGCCAGCAGCTTAGATTATGGGGGACTCCAAGAGACCCAGTACTTC. Protein product: CASSLDYGGLQETQYF. This chain uses TRBV11-3 with TRBJ2-5, with a tentative D call TRBD2 (6 bases). The V end lost 0 bases, the J end lost 1 base, and 12 bases lay between the germline ends. The CDR3 totals 16 residues. Germline CDR1 SGHNT, CDR2 YENEEA.

This clone turned up a few times. V gene TRBV19 combines with J gene TRBJ1-1, with D possibly TRBD1 on 6 matching bases. The CDR3 is 13 residues long. CDR1 is LNHDA, CDR2 SQIVND, per germline (reference sequence). The ends were cut back, 1 base at V and 5 bases at J, with 8 bases in the middle. CDR3 in amino acids: CASSIAQGTEAFF. The CDR3 nucleotides are TGTGCCAGTAGTATAGCTCAGGGGACTGAAGCTTTCTTT.

This chain connects TRBV28 to TRBJ2-7; TRBD2 agrees at 10 bases. The trim removed 5 bases at V and 6 bases at J, leaving 4 bases unmatched. CDR3 length: 13 residues. Germline values: CDR1 MDHEN, CDR2 SYDVKM. The CDR3 here is CASSLAGEFEQYF. CDR3 DNA: TGTGCCAGCAGTCTAGCGGGAGAGTTCGAGCAGTACTTC.

This clone came up once. This rearrangement joins TRBV19 to TRBJ1-5; a weak D match, TRBD1 (6 bases). Trimming took 3 bases from V and 2 from J, leaving 11 bases between them. Per germline, CDR1 LNHDA and CDR2 SQIVND (reference sequence). The CDR3 loop spans 15 amino acids. DNA of the CDR3: TGTGCCAGTAGTATTGGGTCAGGGGGCAATCAGCCCCAGCATTTT. This codes for CASSIGSGGNQPQHF.

This clone was seen just once. The chain carries TRBV7-8 and TRBJ2-7; TRBD2 is a possible D gene (6 bases). The CDR3 totals 17 residues. The germline V gene has CDR1 SGHVS and CDR2 FQNEAQ. The germline V and J ends were trimmed by 3 bases and 3 bases, with 21 bases remaining between them. As DNA, the CDR3 is TGTGCCAGCAGCTTCGACACCCCCGGGACTGAATTCTACGAGCAGTACTTC. Its translation is CASSFDTPGTEFYEQYF.